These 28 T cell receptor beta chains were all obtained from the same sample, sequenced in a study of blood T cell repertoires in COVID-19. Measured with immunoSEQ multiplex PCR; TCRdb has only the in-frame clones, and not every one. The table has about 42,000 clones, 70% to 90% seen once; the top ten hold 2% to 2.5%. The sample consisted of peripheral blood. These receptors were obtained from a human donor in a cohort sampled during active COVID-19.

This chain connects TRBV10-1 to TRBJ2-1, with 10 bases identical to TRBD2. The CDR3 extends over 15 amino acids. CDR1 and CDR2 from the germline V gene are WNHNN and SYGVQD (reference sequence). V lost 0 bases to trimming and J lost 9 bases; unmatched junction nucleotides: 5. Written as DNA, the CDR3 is TGCGCCAGCAGTGAGTCAAGCGGGGGGGTAGGTGAGCAGTTCTTC. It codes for CASSESSGGVGEQFF.

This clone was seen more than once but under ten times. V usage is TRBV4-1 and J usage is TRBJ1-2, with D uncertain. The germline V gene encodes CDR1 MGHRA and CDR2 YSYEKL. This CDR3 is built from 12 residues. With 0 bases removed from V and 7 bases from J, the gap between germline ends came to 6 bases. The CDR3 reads CASSQEDFGYTF. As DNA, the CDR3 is TGCGCCAGCAGCCAAGAGGACTTTGGCTACACCTTC.

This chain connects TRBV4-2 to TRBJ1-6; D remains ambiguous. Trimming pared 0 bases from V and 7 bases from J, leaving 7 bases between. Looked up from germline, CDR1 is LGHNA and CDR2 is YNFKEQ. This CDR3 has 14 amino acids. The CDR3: CASSQEAANSPLHF. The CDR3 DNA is TGTGCCAGCAGCCAAGAGGCGGCGAATTCACCCCTCCACTTT.

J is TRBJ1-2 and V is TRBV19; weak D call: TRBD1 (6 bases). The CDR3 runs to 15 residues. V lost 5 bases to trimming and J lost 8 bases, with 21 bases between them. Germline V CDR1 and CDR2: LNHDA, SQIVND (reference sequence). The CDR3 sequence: CASSGHGTLSQGYTF. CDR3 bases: TGTGCCAGTAGTGGGCACGGGACACTGTCTCAGGGCTACACCTTC. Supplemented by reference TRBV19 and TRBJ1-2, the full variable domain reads DGGITQSPKYLFRKEGQNVTLSCEQNLNHDAMYWYRQDPGQGLRLIYYSQIVNDFQKGDIAEGYSVSREKKESFPLTVTSAQKNPTAFYLCASSGHGTLSQGYTFGSGTRLTVV.

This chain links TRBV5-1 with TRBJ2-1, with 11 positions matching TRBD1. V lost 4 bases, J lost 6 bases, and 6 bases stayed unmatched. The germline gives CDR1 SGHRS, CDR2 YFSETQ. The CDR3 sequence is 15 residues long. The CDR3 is CASSPGTGGGNEQFF. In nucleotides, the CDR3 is TGCGCCAGCAGCCCGGGGACAGGGGGAGGCAATGAGCAGTTCTTC.

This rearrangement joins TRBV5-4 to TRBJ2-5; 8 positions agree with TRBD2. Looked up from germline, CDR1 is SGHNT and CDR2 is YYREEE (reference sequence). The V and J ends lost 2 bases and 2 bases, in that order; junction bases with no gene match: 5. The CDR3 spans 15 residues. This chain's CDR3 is CASSLPSGGQETQYF. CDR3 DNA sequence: TGTGCCAGCAGCTTACCCAGCGGGGGTCAAGAGACCCAGTACTTC.

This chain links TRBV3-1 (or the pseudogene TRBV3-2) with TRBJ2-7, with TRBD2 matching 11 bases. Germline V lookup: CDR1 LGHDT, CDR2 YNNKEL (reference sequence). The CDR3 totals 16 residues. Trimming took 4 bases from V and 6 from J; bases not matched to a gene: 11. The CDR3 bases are TGTGCCAGCAGCCCCCTTAGCGGGGGGGCCGGGGGCGAGCAGTACTTC. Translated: CASSPLSGGAGGEQYF.

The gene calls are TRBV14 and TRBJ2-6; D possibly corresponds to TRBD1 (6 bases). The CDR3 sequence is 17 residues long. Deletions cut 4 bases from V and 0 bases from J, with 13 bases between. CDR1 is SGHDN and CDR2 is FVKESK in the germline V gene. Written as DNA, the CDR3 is TGTGCCAGCAGCCCAAGACAGGCGAGCTCTGGGGCCAACGTCCTGACTTTC. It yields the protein CASSPRQASSGANVLTF.

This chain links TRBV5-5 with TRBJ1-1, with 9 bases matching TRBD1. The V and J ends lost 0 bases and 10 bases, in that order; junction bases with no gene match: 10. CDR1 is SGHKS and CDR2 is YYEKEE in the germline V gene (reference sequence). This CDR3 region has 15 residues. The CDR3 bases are TGTGCCAGCAGCTTGGAGGAGGGACAGGGATGGCGAGCTTTCTTT. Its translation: CASSLEEGQGWRAFF.

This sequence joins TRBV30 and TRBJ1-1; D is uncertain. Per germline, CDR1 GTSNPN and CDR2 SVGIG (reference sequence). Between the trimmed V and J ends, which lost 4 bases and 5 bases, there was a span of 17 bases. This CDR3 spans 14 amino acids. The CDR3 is CAWTVPNGWTEAFF. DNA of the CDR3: TGTGCCTGGACCGTCCCAAACGGGTGGACTGAAGCTTTCTTT.

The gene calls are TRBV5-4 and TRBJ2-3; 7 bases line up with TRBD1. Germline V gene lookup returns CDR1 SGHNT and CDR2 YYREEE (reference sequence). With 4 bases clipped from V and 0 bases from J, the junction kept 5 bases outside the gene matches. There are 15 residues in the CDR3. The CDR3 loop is CASSVGQLSTDTQYF. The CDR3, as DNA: TGTGCCAGCAGCGTGGGACAGCTAAGCACAGATACGCAGTATTTT.

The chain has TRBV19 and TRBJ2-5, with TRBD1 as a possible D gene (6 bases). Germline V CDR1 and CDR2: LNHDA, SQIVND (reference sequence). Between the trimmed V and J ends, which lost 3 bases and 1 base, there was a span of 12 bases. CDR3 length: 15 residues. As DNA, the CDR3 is TGTGCCAGTAGTATTCCCTACAGGGTCCAAGAGACCCAGTACTTC. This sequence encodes CASSIPYRVQETQYF. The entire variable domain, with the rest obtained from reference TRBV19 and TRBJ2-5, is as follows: DGGITQSPKYLFRKEGQNVTLSCEQNLNHDAMYWYRQDPGQGLRLIYYSQIVNDFQKGDIAEGYSVSREKKESFPLTVTSAQKNPTAFYLCASSIPYRVQETQYFGPGTRLLVL.

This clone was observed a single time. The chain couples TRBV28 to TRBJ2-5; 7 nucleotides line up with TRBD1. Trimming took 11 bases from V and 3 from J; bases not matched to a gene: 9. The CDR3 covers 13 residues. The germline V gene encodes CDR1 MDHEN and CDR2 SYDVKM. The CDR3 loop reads CASYGTVEETQYF. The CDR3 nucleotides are TGTGCCTCCTATGGGACAGTCGAAGAGACCCAGTACTTC.

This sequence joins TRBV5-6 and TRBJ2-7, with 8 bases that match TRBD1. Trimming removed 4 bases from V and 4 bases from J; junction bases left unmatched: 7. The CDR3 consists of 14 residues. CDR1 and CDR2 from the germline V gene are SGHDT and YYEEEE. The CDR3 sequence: CASSGRQGTYEQYF. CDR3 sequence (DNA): TGTGCCAGCAGCGGCAGACAGGGGACGTACGAGCAGTACTTC.

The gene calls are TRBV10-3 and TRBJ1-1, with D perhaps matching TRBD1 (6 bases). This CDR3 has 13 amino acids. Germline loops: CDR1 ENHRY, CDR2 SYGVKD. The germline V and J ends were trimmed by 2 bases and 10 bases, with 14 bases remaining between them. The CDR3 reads CAISEAGGRGAFF. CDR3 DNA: TGTGCCATCAGTGAGGCGGGGGGCAGAGGAGCTTTCTTT.

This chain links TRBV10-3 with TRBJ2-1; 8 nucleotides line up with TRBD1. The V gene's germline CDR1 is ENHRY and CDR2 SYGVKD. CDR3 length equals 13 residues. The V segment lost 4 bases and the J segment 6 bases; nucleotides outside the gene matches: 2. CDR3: CAISGTGRNEQFF. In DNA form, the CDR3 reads TGTGCCATCAGTGGGACAGGGCGCAATGAGCAGTTCTTC.

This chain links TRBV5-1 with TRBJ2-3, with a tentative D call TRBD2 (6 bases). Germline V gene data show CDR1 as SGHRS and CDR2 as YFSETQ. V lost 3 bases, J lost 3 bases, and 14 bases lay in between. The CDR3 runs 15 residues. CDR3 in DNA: TGCGCCAGCAGCTATCGGGACTCAGCAACAGATACGCAGTATTTT. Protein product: CASSYRDSATDTQYF. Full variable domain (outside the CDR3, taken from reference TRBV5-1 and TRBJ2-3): KAGVTQTPRYLIKTRGQQVTLSCSPISGHRSVSWYQQTPGQGLQFLFEYFSETQRNKGNFPGRFSGRQFSNSRSEMNVSTLELGDSALYLCASSYRDSATDTQYFGPGTRLTVL.

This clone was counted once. The CDR3, as DNA: TGTGCCAGCTCAACTCGACTAGCCGAAGAGCAGTTCTTC. Translation: CASSTRLAEEQFF. The chain employs TRBV18 and TRBJ2-1, with TRBD2 matching over 7 bases. Unmatched junction bases numbered 8, after V lost 5 bases and J lost 10 bases. This CDR3 is built from 13 residues. Germline CDR1 reads KGHSH; CDR2 reads LQKENI.

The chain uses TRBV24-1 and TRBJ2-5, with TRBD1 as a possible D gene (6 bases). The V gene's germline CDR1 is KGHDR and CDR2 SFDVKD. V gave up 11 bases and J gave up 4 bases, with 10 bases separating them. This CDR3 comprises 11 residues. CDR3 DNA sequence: TGTGCCAACAGGGCCAGAGAGACCCAGTACTTC. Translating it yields CANRARETQYF.

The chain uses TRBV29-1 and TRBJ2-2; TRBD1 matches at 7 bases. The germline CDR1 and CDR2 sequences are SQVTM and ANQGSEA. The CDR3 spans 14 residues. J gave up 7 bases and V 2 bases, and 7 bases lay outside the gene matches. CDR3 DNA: TGCAGCGTTGAAAGACAGGGAACAGGCGGGGAGCTGTTTTTT. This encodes CSVERQGTGGELFF.

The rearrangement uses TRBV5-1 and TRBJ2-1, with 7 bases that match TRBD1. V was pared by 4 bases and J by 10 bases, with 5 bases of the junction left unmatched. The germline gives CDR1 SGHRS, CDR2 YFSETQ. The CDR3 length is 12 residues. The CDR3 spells CASSGDSREQFF. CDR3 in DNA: TGCGCCAGCAGCGGGGACAGTAGAGAGCAGTTCTTC.

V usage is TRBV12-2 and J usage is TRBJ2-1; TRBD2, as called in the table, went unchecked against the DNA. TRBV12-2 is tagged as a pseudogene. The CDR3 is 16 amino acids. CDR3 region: CASRPTRGNYYNEQFF. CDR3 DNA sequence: TGTGCAAGTCGCCCCACAAGAGGCAACTATTACAATGAGCAGTTCTTC.

CDR3 in amino acids: CAISESLGSSYNEQFF. The CDR3 nucleotides read TGTGCCATCAGTGAGTCGCTTGGGAGCTCCTACAATGAGCAGTTCTTC. This chain joins TRBV10-3 and TRBJ2-1, with TRBD2 as a possible D gene (5 bases). V dropped 0 bases and J dropped 0 bases, with 9 bases sitting between them. The CDR3 is 16 residues long. Per the germline V gene, CDR1 is ENHRY and CDR2 is SYGVKD.

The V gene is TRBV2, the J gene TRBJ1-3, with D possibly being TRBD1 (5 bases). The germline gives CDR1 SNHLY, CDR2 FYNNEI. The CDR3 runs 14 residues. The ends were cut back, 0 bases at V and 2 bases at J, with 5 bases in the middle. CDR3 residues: CASSEARAGNTIYF. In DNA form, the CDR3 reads TGTGCCAGCAGTGAAGCCAGGGCTGGAAACACCATATATTTT.

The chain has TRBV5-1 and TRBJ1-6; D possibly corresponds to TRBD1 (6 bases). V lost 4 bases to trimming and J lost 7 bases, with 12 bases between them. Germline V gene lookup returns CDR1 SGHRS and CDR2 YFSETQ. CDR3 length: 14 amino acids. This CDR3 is CASSLTGSNSPLHF. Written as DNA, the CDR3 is TGCGCCAGCAGCCTTACAGGGTCCAATTCACCCCTCCACTTT. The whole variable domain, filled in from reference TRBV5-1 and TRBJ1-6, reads KAGVTQTPRYLIKTRGQQVTLSCSPISGHRSVSWYQQTPGQGLQFLFEYFSETQRNKGNFPGRFSGRQFSNSRSEMNVSTLELGDSALYLCASSLTGSNSPLHFGNGTRLTVT.

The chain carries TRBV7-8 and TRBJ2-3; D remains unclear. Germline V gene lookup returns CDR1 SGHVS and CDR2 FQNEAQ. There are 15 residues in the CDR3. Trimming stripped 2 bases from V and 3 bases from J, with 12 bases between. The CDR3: CASSLILRGTDTQYF. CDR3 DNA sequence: TGTGCCAGCAGCTTAATTTTACGAGGTACAGATACGCAGTATTTT. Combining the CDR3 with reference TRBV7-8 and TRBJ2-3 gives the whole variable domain GAGVSQSPRYKVAKRGQDVALRCDPISGHVSLFWYQQALGQGPEFLTYFQNEAQLDKSGLPSDRFFAERPEGSVSTLKIQRTQQEDSAVYLCASSLILRGTDTQYFGPGTRLTVL.

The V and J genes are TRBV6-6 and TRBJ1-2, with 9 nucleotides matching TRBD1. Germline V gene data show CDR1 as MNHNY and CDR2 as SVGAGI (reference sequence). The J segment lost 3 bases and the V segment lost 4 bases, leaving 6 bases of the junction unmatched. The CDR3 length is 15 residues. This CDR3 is CASSLTGGTDYGYTF. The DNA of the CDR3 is TGTGCCAGCAGTTTAACAGGGGGCACGGACTATGGCTACACCTTC.

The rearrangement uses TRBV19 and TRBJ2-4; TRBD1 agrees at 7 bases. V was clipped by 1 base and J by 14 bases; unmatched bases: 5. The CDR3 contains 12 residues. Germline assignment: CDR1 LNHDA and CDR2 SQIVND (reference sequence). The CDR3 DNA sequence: TGTGCCAGTAGTATAGTCGAGGGGGCCAAGTACTTC. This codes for CASSIVEGAKYF.